This T cell receptor (beta chain) is from a study of shared clonotypes between healthy human individuals. Assay used: immunoSEQ multiplex PCR; TCRdb lists only in-frame clones, some missing. The sample records 400,000 to 550,000 clones, around 80% being singletons. With 0 bases removed from V and 1 base from J, the gap between germline ends came to 6 bases. This CDR3 spans 15 amino acids. CDR1 and CDR2 (germline): SGHTA, FQGNSA. Sequences were obtained from PBMCs. This sequence joins TRBV7-2 and TRBJ2-2, with D unclear. The sequence came from a woman aged 40-49 years in good health. Some clones in this sample may be carry-over from other donors' samples. The CDR3, as DNA: TGTGCCAGCAGCTTAGCGGCCGGGAACACCGGGGAGCTGTTTTTT. It yields the protein CASSLAAGNTGELFF.